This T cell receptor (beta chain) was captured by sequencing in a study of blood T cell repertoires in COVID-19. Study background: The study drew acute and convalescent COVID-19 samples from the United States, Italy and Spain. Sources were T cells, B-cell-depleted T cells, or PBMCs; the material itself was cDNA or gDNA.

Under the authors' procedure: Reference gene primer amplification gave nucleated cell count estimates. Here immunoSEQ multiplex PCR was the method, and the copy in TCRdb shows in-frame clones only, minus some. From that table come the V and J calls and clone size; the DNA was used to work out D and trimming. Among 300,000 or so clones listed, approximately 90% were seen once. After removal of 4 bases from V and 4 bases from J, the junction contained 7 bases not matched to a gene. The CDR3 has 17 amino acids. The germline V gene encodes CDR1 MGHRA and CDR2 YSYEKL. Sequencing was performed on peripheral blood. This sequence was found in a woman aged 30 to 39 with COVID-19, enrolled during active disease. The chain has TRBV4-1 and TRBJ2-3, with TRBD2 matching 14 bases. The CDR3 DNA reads TGCGCCAGCAGCCGCGGGACTAGCGGGAGTAACCCAGATACGCAGTATTTT. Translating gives CASSRGTSGSNPDTQYF.